A selection of T cell receptor beta chains follows, all from one sample in a study of T cell responses to AZD1222 COVID-19 vaccine. The assay was immunoSEQ multiplex PCR, and TCRdb's table has in-frame clones only and misses some. The data contain under 150,000 clones, approximately 91% of them singletons. The sequencing used peripheral blood, collected 28 days after the second AZD1222 dose. These receptors all come from an adult who received the AZD1222 COVID-19 vaccine. Both conserved end residues are part of each CDR3. Each record gives: D gene, clone size, J gene, V gene, CDR3 DNA, CDR3 protein. A D gene is named only where the DNA matches it firmly. Some rows mark clone size as missing; the rest say once, few, many or name a class of expanded clone.

d_gene: TRBD2
abundance: -
j_gene: TRBJ2-1
v_gene: TRBV2
CDR3nt: TGTGCCAGCAGACTTAGCGGGCCCTACAATGAGCAGTTCTTC
CDR3aa: CASRLSGPYNEQFF

d_gene: -
abundance: -
j_gene: TRBJ2-7
v_gene: TRBV5-1
CDR3nt: TGCGCCAGCAGCTTGGTTGGCGGCATCGAGTTAGACCGCTACGAGCAGTACTTC
CDR3aa: CASSLVGGIELDRYEQYF

d_gene: -
abundance: -
j_gene: TRBJ1-4
v_gene: TRBV4-2
CDR3nt: TGTGCCAGCAGCCCTCTCTCGGGTGAAAAACTGTTTTTT
CDR3aa: CASSPLSGEKLFF

d_gene: -
abundance: -
j_gene: TRBJ1-1
v_gene: TRBV11-2
CDR3nt: TGTGCCAGCAGCCCCTTAACAGGTCTGAACACTGAAGCTTTCTTT
CDR3aa: CASSPLTGLNTEAFF

d_gene: -
abundance: few
j_gene: TRBJ1-2
v_gene: TRBV6-5
CDR3nt: TGTGCCAGCAGTTACTCGACGGCTAACTATGGCTACACCTTC
CDR3aa: CASSYSTANYGYTF

d_gene: -
abundance: -
j_gene: TRBJ1-6
v_gene: TRBV2
CDR3nt: TGTGCCAGTGCGGGCAGGGTAGATGCACCCCTCCACTTT
CDR3aa: CASAGRVDAPLHF

d_gene: TRBD1
abundance: -
j_gene: TRBJ1-2
v_gene: TRBV2
CDR3nt: TGTGCCAGCAGTGAACTCCGCAAGGGGACAGTAGCTAACTATGGCTACACCTTC
CDR3aa: CASSELRKGTVANYGYTF

d_gene: TRBD2
abundance: -
j_gene: TRBJ2-7
v_gene: TRBV30
CDR3nt: TGTGCCTGGAGTATGGATAGCGGGGGGGCCTACGAGCAGTACTTC
CDR3aa: CAWSMDSGGAYEQYF

d_gene: -
abundance: -
j_gene: TRBJ1-6
v_gene: TRBV6-5
CDR3nt: TGTGCCAGCAGCCTCGGACGGCTTAATTCACCCCTCCACTTT
CDR3aa: CASSLGRLNSPLHF

d_gene: -
abundance: -
j_gene: TRBJ1-5
v_gene: TRBV19
CDR3nt: TGTGCCAGTAGTCCGCCGATCGGGGTTGGTAGCAATCAGCCCCAGCATTTT
CDR3aa: CASSPPIGVGSNQPQHF